The present entry profiles one T cell receptor (beta chain) with its context. The antigen remains undetermined. The study reverse transcribed the entire isolated RNA, so it sequenced expressed TCRB transcripts. Naive, central memory and regulatory T cell samples averaged roughly 3.6 million immunoSEQ reads each. Assay used: immunoSEQ multiplex PCR; TCRdb lists only in-frame clones, some missing. The repertoire consists of under 500,000 clones, with approximately 30% occurring once and the leading ten covering around 0.065%. This record comes from a study of beta chain features in type 1 diabetes. Study background: Examined across all samples were some 110 million sorted cells. Whole-study findings and limits: The cDNA sequencing approach could over-represent high-TCR-expressing cells.

Stem cell-like memory, regulatory, central memory and naive CD4+ cells were sorted via CD45RO/CCR7/CD25/CD127/CD95/CD27. Sequenced: naive CD4+ T cells from blood. This clonotype originated in a man between 18 and 29 years old in good health.

The CDR3 protein is CASSADGRNEKLFF. CDR3 in DNA: TGCGCCAGCAGCGCCGACGGGAGAAATGAAAAACTGTTTTTT. V usage is TRBV5-1 and J usage is TRBJ1-4, with D unresolved. This CDR3 region has 14 residues. V lost 4 bases to trimming and J lost 5 bases, with 12 bases between them. CDR1 SGHRS and CDR2 YFSETQ come from the germline V gene.